This TCR beta chain was retrieved from a study of T-cell memory formation after mild COVID-19. TCRdb passed the 5' RACE reads through MiXCR, listing each CDR3 protein once. The sample has 150,000 to 200,000 distinct CDR3 sequences; about 9.9% are singletons. In its sample, this clonotype was seen a few times. The CDR3 has 14 residues. Losses at the gene ends were 4 bases for V and 6 bases for J; bases not matched to a gene: 6. CDR1 MNHNS and CDR2 SASEGT come from the germline V gene. The chain uses TRBV6-1 and TRBJ1-2; 9 nucleotides line up with TRBD1. This clonotype originated in a young man who had mild COVID-19 (a few samples of this study predate the infection). Cell type and time point are not known. Input material: PBMCs or a T cell subset sorted from them (not recorded which). CDR3 nucleotide sequence: TGTGCCAGCAGTGTCTTACAGGGGGCCCATGGCTACACCTTC. This gives the protein CASSVLQGAHGYTF.